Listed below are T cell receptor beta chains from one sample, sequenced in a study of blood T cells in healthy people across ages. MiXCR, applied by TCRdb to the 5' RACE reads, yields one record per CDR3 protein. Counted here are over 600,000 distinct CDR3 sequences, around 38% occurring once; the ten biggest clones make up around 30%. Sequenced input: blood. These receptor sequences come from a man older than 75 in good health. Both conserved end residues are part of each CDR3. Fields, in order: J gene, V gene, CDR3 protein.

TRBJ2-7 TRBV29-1 CSVLTSPSSYEQYF
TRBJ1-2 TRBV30 CAWSAEDNYGYTF
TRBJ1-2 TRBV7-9 CASSSGRGSGYGYTF
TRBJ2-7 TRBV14 CASSQDYGRGFEQYF
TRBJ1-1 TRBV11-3 CASSLGADLNTEAFF
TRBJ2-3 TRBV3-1 CASTQRGGGTDTQYF
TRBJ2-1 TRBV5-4 CASSIAKGGEQFF
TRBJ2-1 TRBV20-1 CSAKRSSGLEQFF
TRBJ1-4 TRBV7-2 CASSLVGDIASEKLFF
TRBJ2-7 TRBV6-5 CASSYRIKGETYEQYF
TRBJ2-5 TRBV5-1 CASSPSGGAGNEQYF
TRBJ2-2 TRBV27 CASSLFGRGRVAAGELFF
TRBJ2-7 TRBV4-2 CASSMGTQSYEQYF
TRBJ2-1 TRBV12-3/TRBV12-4 CASSIKRGGRVEQFF
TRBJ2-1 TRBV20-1 CSASRTRTSYNEQFF
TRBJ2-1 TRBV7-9 CASSPGEEAGGLEEQFF
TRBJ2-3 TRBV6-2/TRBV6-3 CASSYLLRGDTQYF
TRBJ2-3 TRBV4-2 CASSHLGGVRADTQYF
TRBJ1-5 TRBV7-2 CASSHLNQPQHF
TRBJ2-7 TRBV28 CATRTGTSYEQYF
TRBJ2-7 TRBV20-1 CSAREQGLAGGVHEQYF
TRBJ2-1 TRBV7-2 CASSLGQANNEQFF
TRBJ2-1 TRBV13 CASSLYGTDNEQFF
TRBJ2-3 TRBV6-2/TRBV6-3 CASRRGWAGVSDTQYF
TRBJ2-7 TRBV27 CASSPTTGFYEQYF
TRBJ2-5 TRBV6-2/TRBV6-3 CASSRTRQSGVQYF
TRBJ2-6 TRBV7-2 CASTLSSGTGYSSGANVLTF
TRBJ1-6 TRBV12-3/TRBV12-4 CASSLDRGGSPLHF
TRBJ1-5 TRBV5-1 CASSDNGNQPQHF
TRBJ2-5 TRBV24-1 CATSDPALTGETQYF
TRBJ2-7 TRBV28 CASTTPTGAFYEQYF
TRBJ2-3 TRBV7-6 CASSLAQPGLAGGVTDTQYF
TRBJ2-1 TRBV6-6 CASTLQGGRYNEQFF
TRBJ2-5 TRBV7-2 CASSKGVTGGGSYGQYF
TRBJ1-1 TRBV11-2 CASSVDRGTEAFF
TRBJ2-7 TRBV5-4 CASSLGDRSSYEQYF
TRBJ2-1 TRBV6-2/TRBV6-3 CASSPQVPSYNEQFF
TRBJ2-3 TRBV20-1 CSAREGLAGGIRTDTQYF
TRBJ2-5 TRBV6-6 CASSWGGSQETQYF
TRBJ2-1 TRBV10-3 CASSLGRASFNEQFF
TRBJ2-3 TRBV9 CASSVESGDTQYF
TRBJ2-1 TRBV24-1 CATSDDRVAYNEQFF
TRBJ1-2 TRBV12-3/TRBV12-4 CASTLQGRIKKGYTF
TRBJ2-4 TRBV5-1 CASSVMGKNIQYF
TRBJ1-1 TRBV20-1 CSAKKNTEAFF
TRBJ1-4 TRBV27 CASSSDRGHEKLFF
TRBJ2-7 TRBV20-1 CSARDFKGSNEQYF
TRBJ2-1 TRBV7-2 CASSSRLAGVLGEDNEQFF
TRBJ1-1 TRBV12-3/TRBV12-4 CASRGQDYTEAFF
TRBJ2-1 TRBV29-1 CSVDSLFNNEQFF
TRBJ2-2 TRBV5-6 CASNSRGTGNTGELFF